This T cell receptor (beta chain) came from a study of cytomegalovirus exposure and HLA in healthy donors. Produced via immunoSEQ multiplex PCR; TCRdb's table is partial and in-frame only. The sample has tens of thousands of clones, 90% to 95% seen once; the top ten hold under 0.75%. Notes on this clone: Its antigen is unknown.

Study outcomes and limitations: The listing of some 170 TCR beta chains classed them as cytomegalovirus-associated.

V lost 2 bases to trimming and J lost 2 bases; unmatched junction nucleotides: 3. The CDR3 sequence is 16 residues long. Per germline, CDR1 LNHNV and CDR2 YYDKDF (reference sequence). This clonotype originated in a young woman in good health and CMV-seronegative. The chain recombines TRBV15 with TRBJ2-1; TRBD2 matches at 10 bases. Sequenced input: PBMCs. CDR3 nucleotide sequence: TGTGCCACCAGCAGATTTAGCGGGGGGCCCTACAATGAGCAGTTCTTC. This gives the protein CATSRFSGGPYNEQFF.